By share, the clone carrying this T cell receptor (beta chain) ranks as medium-sized. As yet, its antigen is unknown. Comparators without hematopoietic cell transplant had other cancers, at least five gastrointestinal samples, and no known gastrointestinal disease. The CDR3 sequence is 15 residues long. V was clipped by 6 bases and J by 6 bases; unmatched bases: 4. The germline CDR1 and CDR2 sequences are MNHEY and SVGAGI. The sample is drawn from a study of tissue T cells after allogeneic stem cell transplantation. Whole-study results and caveats: Shared clones across patients were few; motif clustering revealed tissue-specific shared signatures. The study did not identify alloreactive or antigen-specific tissue TCRs, and some clones might be persisting host cells.

CDR3 sequences, V/J genes, frequencies and template counts came from survey-depth TCRbeta sequencing. Generated by immunoSEQ multiplex PCR, the TCRdb table keeps only in-frame clones and is missing some. In the table there are approximately 8,800 clones, more than 55% of which are singletons. The chain couples TRBV6-5 to TRBJ2-1, with TRBD2 matching 14 bases. This clonotype was sampled from a female donor over 55 with lung cancer. The sequenced sample was tissue from the jejunum, obtained at autopsy. CDR3 coding DNA: TGTGCCAGCAGCCCGACTAGCGGGAGGGCCAATGAGCAGTTCTTC. Protein product: CASSPTSGRANEQFF.